The 29 T cell receptor beta chains below come from one sample, sequenced in a study of chemoradiotherapy in HPV16-positive cancers. Profiling relied on immunoSEQ multiplex PCR, and the TCRdb table lists in-frame clones only, not all of them. The sample lists 20,000 to 30,000 clones; roughly 87% were seen once. The sequencing used blood, collected from a patient who underwent chemoradiotherapy. The receptors originated from a human donor with HPV-associated anogenital cancer.

The rearrangement joins TRBV4-2 to TRBJ1-2; 10 nucleotides agree with TRBD1. V dropped 1 base and J dropped 1; count of bases not matched to a gene: 6. Germline CDR1 is LGHNA and CDR2 is YNFKEQ. CDR3 size: 17 residues. For the CDR3, the DNA is TGTGCCAGCAGCCAAGTCCTGACAGGGGGCAATAACTATGGCTACACCTTC. Its translation is CASSQVLTGGNNYGYTF.

The chain links TRBV4-2 to TRBJ1-5, with 7 bases fitting TRBD1. The CDR3 consists of 16 residues. J lost 6 bases, V lost 0 bases, and 8 bases had no gene match. Germline values: CDR1 LGHNA, CDR2 YNFKEQ. The CDR3 bases are TGTGCCAGCAGCCAAGATGCAGGGGGGGGAGGTCAGCCCCAGCATTTT. Residues: CASSQDAGGGGQPQHF.

This clone was detected once. This sequence joins TRBV6-5 and TRBJ1-1, with D perhaps TRBD1 (5 bases). The V gene lost 6 bases and the J gene lost 4 bases, with 12 bases spanning the gap. Germline CDR1 and CDR2: MNHEY and SVGAGI. The CDR3 length is 13 residues. CDR3 loop: CASRGPGSTEAFF. For the CDR3, the DNA is TGTGCCAGCAGGGGACCTGGGTCCACTGAAGCTTTCTTT.

The V gene is TRBV4-2, the J gene TRBJ2-7; maybe TRBD1 (6 bases). Germline V gene lookup returns CDR1 LGHNA and CDR2 YNFKEQ. Trimming stripped 0 bases from V and 2 bases from J, with 20 bases between. CDR3 length equals 18 residues. The CDR3 bases are TGTGCCAGCAGCCAAGATCCCCAAGGGACACTCAAAACCTACGAGCAGTACTTC. Amino acid sequence: CASSQDPQGTLKTYEQYF.

J is TRBJ1-1 and V is TRBV7-8; D gene ambiguous. The ends were cut back, 1 base at V and 4 bases at J, with 16 bases in the middle. Germline loops: CDR1 SGHVS, CDR2 FQNEAQ. The CDR3 extends over 16 amino acids. CDR3 bases: TGTGCCAGCAGCTTAGAGGTGAGGGAAAGTATCACTGAAGCTTTCTTT. Translated: CASSLEVRESITEAFF.

The V call is TRBV6-1, the J call TRBJ2-5, with 8 positions matching TRBD2. This CDR3 region has 15 residues. The V and J ends lost 7 bases and 1 base, in that order; junction bases with no gene match: 8. Per germline, CDR1 MNHNS and CDR2 SASEGT. The CDR3 DNA sequence: TGTGCCAGCAAACGGGCGGGGGGCACCCAAGAGACCCAGTACTTC. It specifies CASKRAGGTQETQYF.

The chain has TRBV13 and TRBJ1-2, with 7 bases aligning to TRBD1. V lost 0 bases, J lost 2 bases, and 6 bases stayed unmatched. Germline assignment: CDR1 PRHDT and CDR2 FYEKMQ (reference sequence). The CDR3 has 16 amino acids. CDR3 coding DNA: TGTGCCAGCAGCTTAGGCCCGAACAGGGGCAACTATGGCTACACCTTC. Translating it yields CASSLGPNRGNYGYTF.

The chain recombines TRBV19 with TRBJ1-4, with no clear D. Germline V gene sequence: CDR1 LNHDA, CDR2 SQIVND (reference sequence). The CDR3 extends over 14 amino acids. V lost 2 bases, J lost 3 bases, and 7 bases lay in between. The CDR3 nucleotides are TGTGCCAGTAGTATATATATTGCTAATGAAAAACTGTTTTTT. Residues: CASSIYIANEKLFF.

In this sample, this clone turned up a few times. The chain joins TRBV5-4 to TRBJ2-2; D is perhaps TRBD2 (5 bases). CDR1 is SGHNT, CDR2 YYREEE, per germline (reference sequence). Between the trimmed V and J ends, which lost 0 bases and 5 bases, there was a span of 11 bases. This CDR3 is built from 15 residues. The CDR3 DNA sequence: TGTGCCAGCAGCTTGGCAGGCGAGGGAACCGGGGAGCTGTTTTTT. It translates to CASSLAGEGTGELFF.

In this sample, this clone turned up a few times. The genes are TRBV9 and TRBJ2-7, with 11 bases identical to TRBD1. Germline-derived CDR1 and CDR2 are SGDLS and YYNGEE. This CDR3 contains 15 residues. J lost 6 bases, V lost 4 bases, and 9 bases had no gene match. CDR3 DNA: TGTGCCAGCAGCCGGACAGGGGGCCCTTCCCTCGAGCAGTACTTC. Its protein product is CASSRTGGPSLEQYF.

This sequence joins TRBV30 and TRBJ1-5; D unclear. The CDR3 spans 13 residues. V shed 2 bases and J shed 7 bases, with 12 bases lying between them. CDR1 GTSNPN and CDR2 SVGIG come from the germline V gene (reference sequence). The CDR3 here is CAWSLKGSQPQHF. In DNA, the CDR3 is TGTGCCTGGAGTCTAAAGGGTAGCCAGCCCCAGCATTTT.

V and J are TRBV10-2 and TRBJ1-5; no firm D call. The CDR3 spans 15 residues. Germline CDR1 is WSHSY and CDR2 is SAAADI. Between the trimmed V and J ends, which lost 2 bases and 2 bases, there was a span of 10 bases. The CDR3 sequence: CASSENGGGNQPQHF. In DNA form, the CDR3 reads TGCGCCAGCAGTGAGAATGGAGGAGGCAATCAGCCCCAGCATTTT.

This clone was recorded a few times. This rearrangement joins TRBV10-3 to TRBJ2-1; D uncertain. CDR3 length: 11 amino acids. The V gene's germline CDR1 is ENHRY and CDR2 SYGVKD. Trimming left V 5 bases short and J 12 bases short, with 11 bases between. CDR3 bases: TGTGCCATCAGTACCCGCTTTTGGCAGTTCTTC. Translating it yields CAISTRFWQFF.

This chain connects TRBV6-6 to TRBJ1-1; no firm D call. The germline CDR1 and CDR2 sequences are MNHNY and SVGAGI (reference sequence). The V end lost 3 bases, the J end lost 1 base, and 6 bases lay between the germline ends. The CDR3 has 13 residues. CDR3 nucleotides: TGTGCCAGCAGTTATAGACAGAACACTGAAGCTTTCTTT. Protein sequence: CASSYRQNTEAFF.

This chain connects TRBV9 to TRBJ2-1; 9 bases align to TRBD2. The V and J ends lost 0 bases and 10 bases, in that order; junction bases with no gene match: 8. This CDR3 is built from 15 residues. Germline-derived CDR1 and CDR2 are SGDLS and YYNGEE. The CDR3 DNA reads as TGTGCCAGCAGCGTAGAGACCCTTAGCGGGGGAGAGCAGTTCTTC. Its translation is CASSVETLSGGEQFF.

The genes are TRBV7-2 and TRBJ2-3, with 7 bases identical to TRBD2. The germline V gene encodes CDR1 SGHTA and CDR2 FQGNSA. This CDR3 is built from 15 residues. Losses at the gene ends were 1 base for V and 0 bases for J; bases not matched to a gene: 1. As DNA, the CDR3 is TGTGCCAGCAGCTTAGTTAGCGGGAGCACAGATACGCAGTATTTT. Protein product: CASSLVSGSTDTQYF.

V and J are TRBV5-4 and TRBJ2-1, with 7 bases matching TRBD2. The CDR3 is 13 residues long. Germline CDR1 and CDR2: SGHNT and YYREEE (reference sequence). V was pared by 0 bases and J by 7 bases, with 1 base of the junction left unmatched. The CDR3 coding sequence is TGTGCCAGCAGCTTGGGGACTAGTAATGAGCAGTTCTTC. Amino acids: CASSLGTSNEQFF.

The chain joins TRBV9 to TRBJ2-2, with D tentatively TRBD2 (5 bases). Germline-derived CDR1 and CDR2 are SGDLS and YYNGEE. The CDR3 is 17 residues long. The germline V and J ends were trimmed by 4 bases and 3 bases, with 19 bases remaining between them. CDR3 DNA: TGTGCCAGCAGCCCCTTTTTGACCCTGAGGGACACCGGGGAGCTGTTTTTT. Protein sequence: CASSPFLTLRDTGELFF.

The DNA of the CDR3 is TGTGCCAGCAGAGCCCCTAGCGGTTTATCCTACGAGCAGTACTTC. Translated: CASRAPSGLSYEQYF. This chain connects TRBV6-4 to TRBJ2-7; 7 bases fit TRBD2. With V trimmed by 6 bases and J by 1 base, 9 bases remained unmatched. CDR1 is MRHNA, CDR2 SNTAGT, per germline. CDR3 size: 15 residues.

The V gene is TRBV7-9, the J gene TRBJ1-1; D is perhaps TRBD1 (5 bases). This CDR3 has 18 amino acids. In germline, CDR1 is SEHNR, CDR2 FQNEAQ (reference sequence). Between the trimmed V and J ends, which lost 2 bases and 0 bases, there was a span of 19 bases. The CDR3 loop reads CASSLRLVRGGMNTEAFF. CDR3 sequence (DNA): TGTGCCAGCAGCTTAAGGTTGGTCCGGGGCGGTATGAACACTGAAGCTTTCTTT.

V is TRBV5-5 and J is TRBJ1-1, with D tentatively TRBD1 (5 bases). The CDR3 runs to 14 residues. V was shortened by 1 base and J by 4 bases, with 11 bases between the two germline ends. The germline V gene encodes CDR1 SGHKS and CDR2 YYEKEE (reference sequence). This chain's CDR3 is CASSLSPGGTEAFF. CDR3 in DNA: TGTGCCAGCAGCTTGTCTCCCGGGGGCACTGAAGCTTTCTTT. The complete variable domain, with remaining parts taken from reference TRBV5-5 and TRBJ1-1, reads DAGVTQSPTHLIKTRGQQVTLRCSPISGHKSVSWYQQVLGQGPQFIFQYYEKEERGRGNFPDRFSARQFPNYSSELNVNALLLGDSALYLCASSLSPGGTEAFFGQGTRLTVV.

The chain combines TRBV28 with TRBJ1-6; a possible D gene is TRBD1 (6 bases). Trimming took 5 bases from V and 10 from J, leaving 15 bases between them. The CDR3 consists of 14 residues. Germline V lookup: CDR1 MDHEN, CDR2 SYDVKM. CDR3 sequence reads: CASSPRQGRSPLHF. CDR3 bases: TGTGCCAGCAGTCCAAGGCAGGGGCGCTCACCCCTCCACTTT.

Only one count was recorded for this clone. This sequence joins TRBV6-4 and TRBJ2-3; the match to TRBD1 covers 8 bases. Germline V CDR1 and CDR2: MRHNA, SNTAGT. The V and J ends lost 3 bases and 12 bases, in that order; junction bases with no gene match: 5. The CDR3 sequence is 12 residues long. The DNA for the CDR3 is TGTGCCAGCAGTGAGCAGGGACAGGTTCAGTATTTT. It encodes CASSEQGQVQYF.

For this clone: A read error may produce the germline difference seen at one junction end. The chain has TRBV10-3 and TRBJ1-2, with 7 bases identical to TRBD1. Germline CDR1 ENHRY, CDR2 SYGVKD. This CDR3 is 15 amino acids long. The CDR3 DNA reads TGTGCCGTCAGTGAGTATTCCGGGACAGCCGGTGGCTACACCTTC. Translating gives CAVSEYSGTAGGYTF.

The V call is TRBV5-1, the J call TRBJ2-7; perhaps D is TRBD1 or TRBD2 (6 bases each). The CDR3 covers 15 residues. V lost 0 bases to trimming and J lost 0 bases, with 10 bases between them. CDR1 SGHRS and CDR2 YFSETQ come from the germline V gene. DNA for the CDR3: TGCGCCAGCAGCTTGGTACCGGGGGCCTCCTACGAGCAGTACTTC. It specifies CASSLVPGASYEQYF.

V is TRBV5-5 and J is TRBJ2-1; the match to TRBD1 covers 7 bases. CDR1 SGHKS and CDR2 YYEKEE come from the germline V gene (reference sequence). V lost 4 bases to trimming and J lost 5 bases; unmatched junction nucleotides: 6. CDR3 length: 14 amino acids. The DNA for the CDR3 is TGTGCCAGCAGCATCGGGACAGTCGACAATGAGCAGTTCTTC. Its translation is CASSIGTVDNEQFF.

The genes are TRBV6-6 and TRBJ1-1; no firm D call. The V end lost 6 bases, the J end lost 0 bases, and 11 bases lay between the germline ends. CDR3 length equals 14 residues. CDR1 is MNHNY, CDR2 SVGAGI, per germline (reference sequence). The CDR3 nucleotides read TGTGCCAGCAGCCCTCGATCCCTGAACACTGAAGCTTTCTTT. Encoded protein: CASSPRSLNTEAFF.

For the CDR3, the DNA is TGCGCCAGCAGCCAAGAGCGGGGGGGAATCACCGGGGAGCTGTTTTTT. Protein: CASSQERGGITGELFF. The rearrangement joins TRBV4-3 to TRBJ2-2; TRBD2 matches at 9 bases. Germline assignment: CDR1 LGHNA and CDR2 YSLEER. V dropped 0 bases and J dropped 4; count of bases not matched to a gene: 3. The CDR3 has 16 residues.

The genes are TRBV6-5 and TRBJ1-1; no firm D call. The CDR3 sequence is 14 residues long. CDR1 and CDR2 (germline): MNHEY, SVGAGI. Trimming stripped 2 bases from V and 0 bases from J, with 7 bases between. CDR3 DNA sequence: TGTGCCAGCAGTTACGGCAGTCTGAACACTGAAGCTTTCTTT. It specifies CASSYGSLNTEAFF.